The clone carrying this T cell receptor (beta chain) was recorded a few times. The data were obtained in a study of T-cell reconstitution after alpha-beta-depleted transplantation in children. Per the germline V gene, CDR1 is SGHAT and CDR2 is FQNNGV. V dropped 3 bases and J dropped 2 bases, with 8 bases sitting between them. CDR3 length: 13 residues. The TCRbeta library incorporated unique molecular identifiers. TCRdb passed the PCR reads through MiXCR, listing each CDR3 protein once. The repertoire has roughly 500,000 distinct CDR3 sequences, around 17% of them found once; the top ten carry over 3%.

The clonotype originates from a human donor who donated a stem cell graft to a child with acute lymphoblastic leukemia. The chain couples TRBV11-2 to TRBJ2-7, with unresolved D. This specimen consisted of PBMCs from the stem cell graft donor, obtained from the stem cell graft. Written as DNA, the CDR3 is TGTGCCAGCAGCTTTGGGATTCCCTACGAGCAGTACTTC. Amino acid sequence: CASSFGIPYEQYF.